The rows below give T cell receptor beta chains drawn from one sample of a study of early T cells in non-severe SARS-CoV-2 infection. TCRdb re-called the 5' RACE reads through MiXCR, storing one row per CDR3 protein. The sample lists 70,000 to 85,000 distinct CDR3 sequences, around 12% occurring once. The sequenced sample was whole blood. The receptors come from an adult who was a healthcare worker with PCR-confirmed SARS-CoV-2 infection or an uninfected control (not recorded which). CDR3s include the opening cysteine and the closing phenylalanine or tryptophan. A D gene is named only where the DNA matches it firmly. The size field is filled for only some rows; it gives once, few, many or a size class.

J	V	D	size	CDR3	DNA
TRBJ2-7	TRBV20-1	TRBD1	-	CSASRDRGREQYF	TGCAGTGCCTCCCGGGACAGGGGGCGAGAGCAGTACTTC
TRBJ2-5	TRBV7-2	-	-	CASSPTGSLETQYF	TGTGCCAGCAGCCCCACAGGGAGTCTGGAGACCCAGTACTTC
TRBJ2-1	TRBV2	TRBD2	-	CASSDSTSGGAEQFF	TGTGCCAGCAGTGATTCGACTAGCGGGGGAGCTGAGCAGTTCTTC
TRBJ2-5	TRBV11-3	-	few	CASSLGGLAAETQYF	TGTGCCAGCAGCTTAGGGGGTCTAGCAGCCGAGACCCAGTACTTC
TRBJ2-1	TRBV5-4	-	once	CASGDSYNEQFF	TGTGCCAGCGGGGACTCCTACAATGAGCAGTTCTTC
TRBJ1-1	TRBV19	-	-	CASSIWAEAFF	TGTGCCAGTAGTATCTGGGCTGAAGCTTTCTTT
TRBJ2-3	TRBV4-3	-	-	CASSRTGVSGDTQYF	TGCGCCAGCAGCCGGACGGGAGTTAGCGGAGATACGCAGTATTTT
TRBJ2-7	TRBV20-1	TRBD2	many	CSADISGRAPYVYF	TGCAGTGCGGATATTAGCGGGAGGGCCCCCTACGTGTACTTC
TRBJ2-7	TRBV19	-	-	CASSTGKSYEQYF	TGTGCCAGTAGTACCGGGAAATCCTACGAGCAGTACTTC
TRBJ2-3	TRBV12-3/TRBV12-4	-	-	CASSLRRSDTQYF	TGTGCCAGCAGTTTACGGCGGTCAGATACGCAGTATTTT
TRBJ2-1	TRBV6-1	-	-	CASSEAGAVNEQFF	TGTGCCAGCAGTGAAGCAGGGGCGGTAAATGAGCAGTTCTTC
TRBJ2-1	TRBV5-1	TRBD2	-	CASSLALAGNEQFF	TGCGCCAGCAGCTTGGCACTAGCGGGAAATGAGCAGTTCTTC
TRBJ2-2	TRBV20-1	TRBD2	-	CSASTRRGGGELFF	TGCAGTGCTAGCACCCGGCGGGGGGGCGGGGAGCTGTTTTTT
TRBJ1-5	TRBV4-2	TRBD1	many	CASSQDRGSGNQPQHF	TGTGCCAGCAGCCAAGACAGGGGGTCGGGCAATCAGCCCCAGCATTTT
TRBJ2-4	TRBV20-1	-	-	CSARGGSGTKNIQYF	TGCAGTGCTAGAGGGGGTAGCGGCACCAAAAACATTCAGTACTTC
TRBJ2-1	TRBV29-1	TRBD2	few	CSVKQLAGGSEQFF	TGCAGCGTTAAACAACTAGCGGGAGGGAGTGAGCAGTTCTTC
TRBJ1-2	TRBV7-2	TRBD1	few	CASSRRTGGNYGYTF	TGTGCCAGCAGCCGTCGGACAGGGGGCAACTATGGCTACACCTTC
TRBJ1-2	TRBV19	-	few	CASSIPLPLGTF	TGTGCCAGTAGTATTCCCCTTCCACTGGGCACCTTC
TRBJ2-1	TRBV5-4	TRBD2	-	CASSLPGLGGLGEQFF	TGTGCCAGCAGCCTACCGGGACTAGGGGGGTTGGGTGAGCAGTTCTTC
TRBJ2-1	TRBV15	-	-	CATGPGVGNEQFF	TGTGCCACCGGGCCGGGAGTGGGCAATGAGCAGTTCTTC
TRBJ2-7	TRBV10-3	-	-	CAITGTHGYEQYF	TGTGCCATCACCGGGACTCATGGTTACGAGCAGTACTTC
TRBJ2-5	TRBV20-1	TRBD2	-	CSAREAGKYQETQYF	TGCAGTGCTAGAGAAGCGGGAAAGTACCAAGAGACCCAGTACTTC
TRBJ2-7	TRBV4-1	-	many	CASSRPSLSYEQYF	TGCGCCAGCAGTCGGCCTAGCCTCTCCTACGAGCAGTACTTC
TRBJ1-2	TRBV12-3/TRBV12-4	TRBD1	few	CASSFGDRGSGYTF	TGTGCCAGCAGTTTCGGCGACAGGGGGTCTGGCTACACCTTC
TRBJ2-3	TRBV24-1	-	few	CATSGGDPTSTDTQYF	TGTGCCACCAGTGGCGGGGATCCGACTAGCACAGATACGCAGTATTTT
TRBJ2-1	TRBV24-1	TRBD1	-	CATSGGDRGEGEQFF	TGTGCCACCAGCGGGGGGGACAGGGGCGAGGGTGAGCAGTTCTTC
TRBJ1-1	TRBV13	-	-	CASSFRAAEAFF	TGTGCCAGCAGCTTCCGCGCGGCTGAAGCTTTCTTT
TRBJ1-5	TRBV5-6	-	few	CASSLVGGNERTQHF	TGTGCCAGCAGCCTGGTGGGGGGCAACGAAAGGACCCAGCATTTT
TRBJ1-5	TRBV21-1	-	few	CASSKGEAGEPQHF	TGTGCCAGCAGCAAAGGTGAGGCAGGGGAGCCCCAGCATTTT
TRBJ2-5	TRBV29-1	-	many	CSVLTSLGRGQETQYF	TGCAGCGTTTTGACCTCACTAGGGAGGGGGCAAGAGACCCAGTACTTC
TRBJ2-2	TRBV11-3	-	few	CASSLGRGNTGELFF	TGTGCCAGCAGCTTAGGCAGGGGCAACACCGGGGAGCTGTTTTTT
TRBJ2-3	TRBV12-3/TRBV12-4	-	few	CASSLSRYTQYF	TGTGCCAGCAGCCTTAGCCGGTATACGCAGTATTTT
TRBJ2-5	TRBV18	-	-	CASSPVDLETQYF	TGTGCCAGCTCACCAGTGGATCTGGAGACCCAGTACTTC
TRBJ2-1	TRBV29-1	-	-	CSVTRDMSYNEQFF	TGCAGCGTAACCCGGGACATGTCCTACAATGAGCAGTTCTTC